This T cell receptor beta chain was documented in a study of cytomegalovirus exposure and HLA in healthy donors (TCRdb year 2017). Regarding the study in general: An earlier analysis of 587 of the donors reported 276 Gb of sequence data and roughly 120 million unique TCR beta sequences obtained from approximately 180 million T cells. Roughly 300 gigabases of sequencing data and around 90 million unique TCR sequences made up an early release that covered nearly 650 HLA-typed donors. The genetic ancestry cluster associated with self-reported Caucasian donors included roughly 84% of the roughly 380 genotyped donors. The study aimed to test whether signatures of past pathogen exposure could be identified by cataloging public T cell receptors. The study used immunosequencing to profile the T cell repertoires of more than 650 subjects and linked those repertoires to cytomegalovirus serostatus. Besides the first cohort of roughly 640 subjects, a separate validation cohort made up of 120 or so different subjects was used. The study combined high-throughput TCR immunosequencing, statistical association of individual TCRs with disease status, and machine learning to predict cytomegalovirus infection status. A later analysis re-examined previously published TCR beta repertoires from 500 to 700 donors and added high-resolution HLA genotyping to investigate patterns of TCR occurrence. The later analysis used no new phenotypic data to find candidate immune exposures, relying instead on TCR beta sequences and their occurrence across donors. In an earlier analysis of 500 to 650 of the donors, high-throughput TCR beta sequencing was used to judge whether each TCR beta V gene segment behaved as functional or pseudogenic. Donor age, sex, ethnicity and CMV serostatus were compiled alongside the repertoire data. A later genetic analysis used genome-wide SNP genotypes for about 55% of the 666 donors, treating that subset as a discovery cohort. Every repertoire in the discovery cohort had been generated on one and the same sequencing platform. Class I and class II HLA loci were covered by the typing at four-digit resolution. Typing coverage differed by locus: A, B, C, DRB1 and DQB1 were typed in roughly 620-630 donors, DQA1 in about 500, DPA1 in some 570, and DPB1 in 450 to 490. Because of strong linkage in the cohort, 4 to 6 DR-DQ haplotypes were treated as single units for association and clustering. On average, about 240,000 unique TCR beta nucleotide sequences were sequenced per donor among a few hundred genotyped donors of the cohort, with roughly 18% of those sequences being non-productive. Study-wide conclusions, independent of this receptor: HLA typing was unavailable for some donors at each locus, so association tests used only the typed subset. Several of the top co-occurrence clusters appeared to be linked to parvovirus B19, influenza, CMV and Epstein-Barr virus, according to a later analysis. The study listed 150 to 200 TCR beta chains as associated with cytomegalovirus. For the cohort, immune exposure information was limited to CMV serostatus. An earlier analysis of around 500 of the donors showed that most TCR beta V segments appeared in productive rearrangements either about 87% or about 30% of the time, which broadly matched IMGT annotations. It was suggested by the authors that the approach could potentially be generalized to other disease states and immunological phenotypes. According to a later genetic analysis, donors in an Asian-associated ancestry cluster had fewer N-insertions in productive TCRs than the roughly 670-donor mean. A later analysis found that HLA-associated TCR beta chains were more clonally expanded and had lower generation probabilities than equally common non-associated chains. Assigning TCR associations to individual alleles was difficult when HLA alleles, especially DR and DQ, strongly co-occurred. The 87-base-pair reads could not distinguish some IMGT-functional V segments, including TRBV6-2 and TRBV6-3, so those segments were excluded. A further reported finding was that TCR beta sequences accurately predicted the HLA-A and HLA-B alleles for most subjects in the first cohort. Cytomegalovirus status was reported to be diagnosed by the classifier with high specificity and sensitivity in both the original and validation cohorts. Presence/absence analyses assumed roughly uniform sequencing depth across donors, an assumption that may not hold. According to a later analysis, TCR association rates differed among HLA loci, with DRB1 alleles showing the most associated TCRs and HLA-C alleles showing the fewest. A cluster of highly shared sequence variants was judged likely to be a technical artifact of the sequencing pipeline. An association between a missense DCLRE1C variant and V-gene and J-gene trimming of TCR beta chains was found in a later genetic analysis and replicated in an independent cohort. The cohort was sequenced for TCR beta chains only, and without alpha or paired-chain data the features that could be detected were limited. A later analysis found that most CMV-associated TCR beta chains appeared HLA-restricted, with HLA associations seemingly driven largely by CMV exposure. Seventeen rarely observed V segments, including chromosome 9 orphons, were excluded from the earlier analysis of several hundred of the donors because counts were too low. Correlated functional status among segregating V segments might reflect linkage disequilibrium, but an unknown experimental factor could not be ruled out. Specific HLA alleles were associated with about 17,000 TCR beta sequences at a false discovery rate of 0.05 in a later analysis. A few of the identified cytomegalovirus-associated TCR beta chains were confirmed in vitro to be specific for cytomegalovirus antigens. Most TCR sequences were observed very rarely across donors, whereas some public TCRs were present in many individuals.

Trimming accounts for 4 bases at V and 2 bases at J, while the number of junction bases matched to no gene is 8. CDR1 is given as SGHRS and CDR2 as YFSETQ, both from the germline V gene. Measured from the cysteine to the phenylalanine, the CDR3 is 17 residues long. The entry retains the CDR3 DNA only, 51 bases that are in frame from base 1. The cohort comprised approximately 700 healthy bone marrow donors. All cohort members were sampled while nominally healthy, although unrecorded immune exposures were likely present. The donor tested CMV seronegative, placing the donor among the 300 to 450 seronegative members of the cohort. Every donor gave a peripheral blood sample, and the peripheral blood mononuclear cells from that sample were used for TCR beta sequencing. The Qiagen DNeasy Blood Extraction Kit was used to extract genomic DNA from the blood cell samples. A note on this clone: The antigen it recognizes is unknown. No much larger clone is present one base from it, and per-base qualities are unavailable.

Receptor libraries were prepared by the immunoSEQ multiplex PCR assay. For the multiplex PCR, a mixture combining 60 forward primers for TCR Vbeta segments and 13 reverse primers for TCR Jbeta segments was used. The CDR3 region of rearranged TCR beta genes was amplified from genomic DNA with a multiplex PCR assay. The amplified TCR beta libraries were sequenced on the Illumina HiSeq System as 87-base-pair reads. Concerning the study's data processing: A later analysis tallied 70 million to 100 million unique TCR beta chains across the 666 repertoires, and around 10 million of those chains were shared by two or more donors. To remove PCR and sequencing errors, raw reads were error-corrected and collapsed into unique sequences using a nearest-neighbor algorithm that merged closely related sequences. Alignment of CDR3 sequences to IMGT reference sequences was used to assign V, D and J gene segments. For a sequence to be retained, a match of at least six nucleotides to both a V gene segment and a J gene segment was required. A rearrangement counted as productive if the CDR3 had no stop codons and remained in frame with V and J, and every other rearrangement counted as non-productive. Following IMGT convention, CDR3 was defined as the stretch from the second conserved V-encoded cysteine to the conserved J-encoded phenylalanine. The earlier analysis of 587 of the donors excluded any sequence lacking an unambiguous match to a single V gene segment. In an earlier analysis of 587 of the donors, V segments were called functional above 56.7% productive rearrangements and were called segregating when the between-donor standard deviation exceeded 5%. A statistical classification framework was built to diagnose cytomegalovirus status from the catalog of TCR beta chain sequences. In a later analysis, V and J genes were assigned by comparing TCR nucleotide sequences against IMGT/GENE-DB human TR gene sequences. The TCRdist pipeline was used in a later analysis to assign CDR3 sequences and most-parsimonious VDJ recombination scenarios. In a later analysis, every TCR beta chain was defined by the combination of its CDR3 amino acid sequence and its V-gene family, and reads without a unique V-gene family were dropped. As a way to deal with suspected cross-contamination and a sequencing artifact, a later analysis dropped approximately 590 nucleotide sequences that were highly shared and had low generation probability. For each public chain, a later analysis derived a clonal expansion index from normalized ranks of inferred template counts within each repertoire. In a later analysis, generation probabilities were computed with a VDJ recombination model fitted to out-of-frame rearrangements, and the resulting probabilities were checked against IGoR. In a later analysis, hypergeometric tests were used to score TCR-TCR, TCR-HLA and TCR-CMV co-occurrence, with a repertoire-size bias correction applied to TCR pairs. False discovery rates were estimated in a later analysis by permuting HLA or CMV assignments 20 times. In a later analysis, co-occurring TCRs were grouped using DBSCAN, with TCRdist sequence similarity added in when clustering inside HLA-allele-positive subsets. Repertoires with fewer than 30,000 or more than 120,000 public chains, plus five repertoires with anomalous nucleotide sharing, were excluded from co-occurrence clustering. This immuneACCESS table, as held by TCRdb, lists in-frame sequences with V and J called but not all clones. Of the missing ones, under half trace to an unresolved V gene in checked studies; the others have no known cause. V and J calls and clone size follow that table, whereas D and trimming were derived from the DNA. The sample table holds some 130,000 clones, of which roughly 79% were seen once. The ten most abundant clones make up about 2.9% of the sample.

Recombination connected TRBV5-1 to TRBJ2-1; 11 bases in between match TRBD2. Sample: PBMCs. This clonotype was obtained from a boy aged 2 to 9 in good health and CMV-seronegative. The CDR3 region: CASSRGASGRTYNEQFF. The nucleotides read TGCGCCAGCAGCCGCGGGGCTAGCGGGAGGACCTACAATGAGCAGTTCTTC.